What follows is one TCR beta chain and its context. The antigen this receptor binds is unknown. The cohort was made up of 650 to 700 healthy bone marrow donors. At the time of sampling, every cohort member was nominally healthy, though immune exposures that went unrecorded were likely present. The donor was CMV seronegative and belonged to the group of 320 or so seronegative cohort members. Each donor provided a peripheral blood sample, and peripheral blood mononuclear cells were used for TCR beta sequencing. The Qiagen DNeasy Blood Extraction Kit was used to extract genomic DNA from the blood cell samples. Library preparation was by the immunoSEQ multiplex PCR assay. A mixture of 60 forward primers for TCR Vbeta segments and 13 reverse primers for TCR Jbeta segments was used in the multiplex PCR. The CDR3 region of rearranged TCR beta genes was amplified from genomic DNA with a multiplex PCR assay. On the Illumina HiSeq System, the amplified TCR beta libraries were sequenced as 87-base-pair reads. Under the source paper's analysis protocol: In a later analysis, about 80 million unique TCR beta chains were counted across the approximately 620 repertoires, and roughly 10 million of these chains were shared by at least two donors. To remove PCR and sequencing errors, raw reads were error-corrected and collapsed into unique sequences using a nearest-neighbor algorithm that merged closely related sequences. CDR3 sequences were aligned to IMGT reference sequences to assign V, D and J gene segments. Each retained sequence needed at least a six-nucleotide match to both a V gene segment and a J gene segment. Rearrangements were called productive when the CDR3 lacked stop codons and stayed in frame with V and J; all others were non-productive. Following IMGT convention, CDR3 was defined as the stretch from the second conserved V-encoded cysteine up to the conserved J-encoded phenylalanine. In an earlier analysis of approximately 590 of the donors, sequences lacking an unambiguous match to a single V gene segment were excluded. An earlier analysis of 587 of the donors classified V segments as functional when productive rearrangements were above 56.7% and as segregating when the standard deviation between donors was above 5%. A statistical classification framework was built for diagnosing cytomegalovirus status from the catalog of TCR beta chain sequences. V and J gene assignment, in a later analysis, came from comparing TCR nucleotide sequences with IMGT/GENE-DB human TR gene sequences. In a later analysis, CDR3 sequences and most-parsimonious VDJ recombination scenarios were assigned using the TCRdist pipeline. In a later analysis, every TCR beta chain was defined by the combination of its CDR3 amino acid sequence and its V-gene family, and reads without a unique V-gene family were dropped. A later analysis removed nearly 600 highly shared, low-generation-probability nucleotide sequences to deal with suspected cross-contamination and a sequencing artifact. In a later analysis, a clonal expansion index for each public chain was calculated from normalized within-repertoire ranks of inferred template counts. A later analysis computed generation probabilities with a VDJ recombination model fitted to out-of-frame rearrangements, and checked the results against IGoR. In a later analysis, TCR-TCR, TCR-HLA and TCR-CMV co-occurrence was scored with hypergeometric tests, and a repertoire-size bias correction was applied to TCR pairs. A later analysis estimated false discovery rates by permuting HLA or CMV assignments 20 times. A later analysis grouped co-occurring TCRs with DBSCAN, adding TCRdist sequence similarity when clustering within HLA-allele-positive subsets. Co-occurrence clustering excluded repertoires with fewer than 30,000 or more than 120,000 public chains, plus five with anomalous nucleotide sharing. The clones in this table, taken by TCRdb from immuneACCESS, are in-frame only. Not every clone is retained; where verified, under half of the shortfall comes from an unresolved V gene, and the cause of the rest is unknown. V and J calls and clone size follow that table, whereas D and trimming were derived from the DNA. For this sample, the table gives tens of thousands of clones. The ten top clones hold 0.58% of the sample.

The CDR3 spans 15 residues, from the cysteine through the phenylalanine. Solely the CDR3 DNA is kept, with 45 bases framed from the first base. The germline V gene (reference sequence) specifies MNHNY as CDR1 and SVGAGI as CDR2. The data derive from a study of cytomegalovirus exposure and HLA in healthy donors (dated 2017 in TCRdb). At the level of the whole study: In an earlier analysis of some 610 of the donors, 276 Gb of sequence data and 90 million to 130 million unique TCR beta sequences from approximately 180 million T cells were reported. A later analysis re-analyzed previously published TCR beta repertoires from 500 to 700 donors and added high-resolution HLA genotyping to study TCR occurrence patterns. High-throughput TCR immunosequencing, statistical association of individual TCRs with disease status, and machine learning were combined to predict cytomegalovirus infection status. Typing coverage varied by locus: roughly 620-640 donors for A, B, C, DRB1 and DQB1; some 520 for DQA1; more than 600 for DPA1; approximately 450 for DPB1. Genome-wide SNP genotypes for about 60% of the 666 donors were used in a later genetic analysis, which treated that subset as a discovery cohort. Using immunosequencing, the study profiled T cell repertoires from about 650 subjects and related those repertoires to cytomegalovirus serostatus. Donor age, sex, ethnicity and CMV serostatus were collected together with the repertoire data. The aim of the study was to test whether cataloging public T cell receptors could identify signatures of past pathogen exposure. To decide whether each TCR beta V gene segment behaved as functional or pseudogenic, an earlier analysis of approximately 620 of the donors relied on high-throughput TCR beta sequencing. Because of strong linkage in the cohort, roughly five DR-DQ haplotypes were treated as single units for association and clustering. HLA typing covered class I and class II loci at four-digit resolution. Of the approximately 400 genotyped donors, approximately 83% fell in the genetic ancestry cluster associated with self-reported Caucasian donors. An early release that covered about 600 HLA-typed donors contained approximately 300 gigabases of sequencing data and roughly 84 million unique TCR sequences. Besides the first cohort of more than 650 subjects, a separate validation cohort made up of some 110 different subjects was used. Among 398 genotyped donors of the cohort, an average of roughly 240,000 unique TCR beta nucleotide sequences were sequenced per donor, 15% to 20% of them non-productive. All discovery cohort repertoires had been generated on a single sequencing platform. In the later analysis, no new phenotypic data were used to find candidate immune exposures; instead, reliance was placed on TCR beta sequences and their occurrence across donors.

The paper's findings and limits, for the study overall: In a later analysis, HLA-associated TCR beta chains showed more clonal expansion and lower generation probabilities than non-associated chains that were equally common. The earlier analysis of fewer than 750 of the donors excluded fewer than 20 rarely observed V segments, including chromosome 9 orphons, because counts were too low. According to the authors, the approach could potentially be generalized to other disease states and immunological phenotypes. In a later genetic analysis, fewer N-insertions in productive TCRs were reported among donors in an Asian-associated ancestry cluster than the approximately 670-donor mean. While some public TCRs were present in many individuals, most TCR sequences turned up only very rarely across donors. In a later genetic analysis, a missense DCLRE1C variant was associated with V-gene and J-gene trimming of TCR beta chains, and the association was replicated in an independent cohort. Only TCR beta chains were sequenced in this cohort, and the absence of alpha or paired-chain data limited detectable features. In an earlier analysis of around 500 of the donors, most TCR beta V segments appeared in productive rearrangements about 90% or about 30% of the time, broadly matching IMGT annotations. In vitro tests confirmed that a few of the cytomegalovirus-associated TCR beta chains recognize cytomegalovirus antigens. Strong co-occurrence of HLA alleles, especially DR and DQ, made assigning TCR associations to individual alleles difficult. HLA typing was unavailable for some donors at each locus, so association tests used only the typed subset. A later analysis found that most CMV-associated TCR beta chains appeared HLA-restricted, with HLA associations seemingly driven largely by CMV exposure. In the study, about 150 TCR beta chains were listed as associated with cytomegalovirus. The sequencing pipeline was judged likely to have produced a cluster of highly shared sequence variants as a technical artifact. Specific HLA alleles were associated with 15,000 to 20,000 TCR beta sequences at a false discovery rate of 0.05 in a later analysis. Because the 87-base-pair reads could not distinguish some IMGT-functional V segments, including TRBV6-2 and TRBV6-3, those segments were excluded. CMV serostatus was the only immune exposure information available for the cohort. The classifier was reported to diagnose cytomegalovirus status with high specificity and sensitivity in both the original cohort and the validation cohort. A further reported finding was that TCR beta sequences accurately predicted the HLA-A and HLA-B alleles for most subjects in the first cohort. Roughly uniform sequencing depth across donors was assumed in presence/absence analyses, although this assumption may not hold. Correlated functional status among segregating V segments might be attributable to linkage disequilibrium, but an unknown experimental factor could not be ruled out. In a later analysis, the rate of TCR association differed among HLA loci, with DRB1 alleles having the most associated TCRs and HLA-C alleles having the fewest. According to a later analysis, parvovirus B19, influenza, CMV and Epstein-Barr virus appeared linked to several top co-occurrence clusters.

This TCR derives from a man in his fifties or sixties in good health and CMV-seronegative. Sequences were obtained from PBMCs. The V gene is TRBV6-6 and the J gene is TRBJ2-5, and TRBD1 may be the D gene, going by 6 matching bases. The tail of the sequence fits TRBJ2-7 better, so the J call may be wrong. The DNA sequence is given as TGTGCCAGCAGTTACTCAACAGGGTACTACTACGAGCAGTACTTC. The resulting protein is CASSYSTGYYYEQYF.